The 12 T cell receptor beta chains below were found in one sample sequenced in a study of T cells in narcolepsy. TCRdb keeps only in-frame clones here, not all; method: immunoSEQ multiplex PCR. Among roughly 20,000 clones listed, 80% to 85% were seen once. The material sequenced was memory (CD45RA-) CD4+ T cells from blood. All receptors come from a human donor in good health.

This rearrangement joins TRBV30 to TRBJ1-2; tentatively, D is TRBD1 (6 bases). This CDR3 spans 10 amino acids. Trimming left V 2 bases short and J 11 bases short, with 9 bases between. CDR1 is GTSNPN, CDR2 SVGIG, per germline (reference sequence). CDR3 residues: CAWSRTEYTF. The CDR3 DNA sequence: TGTGCCTGGAGTCGGACAGAATACACCTTC.

V gene TRBV28 combines with J gene TRBJ1-5; D not resolved. The germline gives CDR1 MDHEN, CDR2 SYDVKM. There are 14 residues in the CDR3. V dropped 6 bases and J dropped 5 bases, with 14 bases sitting between them. The CDR3 spells CASSSPGEYQPQHF. DNA of the CDR3: TGTGCCAGCAGCTCCCCCGGGGAGTATCAGCCCCAGCATTTT. Drawing the rest from reference TRBV28 and TRBJ1-5, the complete variable domain is DVKVTQSSRYLVKRTGEKVFLECVQDMDHENMFWYRQDPGLGLRLIYFSYDVKMKEKGDIPEGYSVSREKKERFSLILESASTNQTSMYLCASSSPGEYQPQHFGDGTRLSIL.

Here the CDR3 DNA reads TGTGCCATCAGTGAGGACAGTTCGTTCTATGGCTACACCTTC. It translates to CAISEDSSFYGYTF. This sequence joins TRBV10-3 and TRBJ1-2; D perhaps matches TRBD1 (5 bases). The CDR3 runs to 14 residues. Trimming removed 2 bases from V and 4 bases from J, with 11 bases in between. The germline CDR1 and CDR2 sequences are ENHRY and SYGVKD.

The genes are TRBV30 and TRBJ2-3, with D tentatively TRBD2 (6 bases). The CDR3 spans 17 residues. CDR1 is GTSNPN and CDR2 is SVGIG in the germline V gene (reference sequence). V was cut by 2 bases and J by 2 bases, with 20 bases left in between. For the CDR3, the DNA is TGTGCCTGGAGTCCACGTAGGCTAGCGAGACCCACAGATACGCAGTATTTT. Translation gives CAWSPRRLARPTDTQYF.

This rearrangement joins TRBV9 to TRBJ2-7; tentatively, D is TRBD1 or TRBD2 (5 bases each). The CDR3 is made up of 16 amino acids. Between the trimmed V and J ends, which lost 0 bases and 0 bases, there was a span of 13 bases. Germline CDR1 is SGDLS and CDR2 is YYNGEE. The CDR3 DNA reads TGTGCCAGCAGCGTAGGGCCCGGGGCAGGCTCCTACGAGCAGTACTTC. Its translation: CASSVGPGAGSYEQYF. Full variable domain (outside the CDR3, taken from reference TRBV9 and TRBJ2-7): DSGVTQTPKHLITATGQRVTLRCSPRSGDLSVYWYQQSLDQGLQFLIQYYNGEERAKGNILERFSAQQFPDLHSELNLSSLELGDSALYFCASSVGPGAGSYEQYFGPGTRLTVT.

The rearrangement uses TRBV27 and TRBJ2-1; 11 bases line up with TRBD1. The CDR3 sequence is 14 residues long. Germline V gene lookup returns CDR1 MNHEY and CDR2 SMNVEV (reference sequence). V lost 8 bases, J lost 7 bases, and 7 bases stayed unmatched. The CDR3 sequence is CASGGQGAGNEQFF. In DNA, the CDR3 is TGTGCCAGCGGAGGACAGGGGGCTGGGAATGAGCAGTTCTTC.

The chain is built from TRBV6-1 and TRBJ2-7; 10 nucleotides agree with TRBD2. The CDR3 extends over 14 amino acids. J was trimmed by 3 bases and V by 6 bases; bases with no gene match: 5. The V gene's germline CDR1 is MNHNS and CDR2 SASEGT. CDR3 DNA sequence: TGTGCCAGCAGACCGGGACTAGCGAACTACGAGCAGTACTTC. Translating it yields CASRPGLANYEQYF.

The chain joins TRBV4-2 to TRBJ1-3; D gene unclear. Germline V gene lookup returns CDR1 LGHNA and CDR2 YNFKEQ. Trimming took off 0 bases at V and 0 bases at J, with 6 bases between the two ends. The CDR3 is 15 residues long. The CDR3 DNA reads TGTGCCAGCAGCCAAGATCTTAACTCTGGAAACACCATATATTTT. It yields the protein CASSQDLNSGNTIYF.

The chain couples TRBV6-9 to TRBJ1-5; D might be TRBD1 (6 bases). The CDR3 runs 14 residues. V dropped 5 bases and J dropped 6 bases, with 14 bases sitting between them. The germline CDR1 and CDR2 sequences are MNHGY and SVAAGI. CDR3 sequence reads: CASSQNRDTQPQHF. The CDR3 nucleotides are TGTGCCAGCAGTCAAAACAGGGATACTCAGCCCCAGCATTTT.

V and J are TRBV6-5 and TRBJ2-3; D gene uncertain. CDR3 size: 12 residues. CDR1 and CDR2 from the germline V gene are MNHEY and SVGAGI. Trimming took off 3 bases at V and 6 bases at J, with 7 bases between the two ends. CDR3 loop: CASSYVGDTQYF. CDR3 nucleotides: TGTGCCAGCAGTTATGTCGGGGATACGCAGTATTTT.

This sequence joins TRBV18 and TRBJ1-2; 9 bases are a match to TRBD1. CDR1 and CDR2 (germline): KGHSH, LQKENI. This CDR3 has 14 amino acids. Trimming cost V 2 bases and J 5 bases; bases outside gene matches: 3. Here the CDR3 DNA reads TGTGCCAGCTCACCAGGGACAGGGTTATATGGCTACACCTTC. Its protein product is CASSPGTGLYGYTF.

The chain is built from TRBV7-3 and TRBJ2-3; the D gene could be TRBD1 or TRBD2 (5 bases each). CDR3 length: 13 residues. In germline, CDR1 is SGHTA, CDR2 FQGTGA. V lost 1 base and J lost 4, with 6 bases in between. The CDR3 DNA sequence: TGTGCCAGCAGCTTAAGGGACCCAGATACGCAGTATTTT. This sequence encodes CASSLRDPDTQYF.